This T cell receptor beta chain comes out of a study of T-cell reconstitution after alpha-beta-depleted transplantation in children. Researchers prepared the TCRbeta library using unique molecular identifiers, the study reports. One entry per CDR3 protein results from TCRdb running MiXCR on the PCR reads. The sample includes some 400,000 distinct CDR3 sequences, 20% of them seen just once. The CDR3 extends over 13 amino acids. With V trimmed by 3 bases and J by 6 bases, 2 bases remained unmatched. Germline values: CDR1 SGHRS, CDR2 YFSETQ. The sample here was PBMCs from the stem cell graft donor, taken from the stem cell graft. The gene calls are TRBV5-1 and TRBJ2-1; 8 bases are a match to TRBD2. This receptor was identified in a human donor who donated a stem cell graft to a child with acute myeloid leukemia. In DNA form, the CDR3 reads TGCGCCAGCAGCTGGGGGACTAGCAATGAGCAGTTCTTC. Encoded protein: CASSWGTSNEQFF.